The entry below gives a single T cell receptor beta chain sequence along with its context. What it binds is not known. Individual cDNA molecules were tagged with unique molecular identifiers, the study reported. TCRdb re-called the 5' RACE reads through MiXCR, storing one row per CDR3 protein. The sample records 61,000 or so distinct CDR3 sequences, 9.5% to 15% being singletons. The CDR3 covers 16 residues. Germline CDR1 KGHSH, CDR2 LQKENI. Trimming took off 5 bases at V and 4 bases at J, with 18 bases between the two ends. The entry originates in a study of early T cells in non-severe SARS-CoV-2 infection. Whole-study context: Unpaired chains resulted from sequencing bulk RNA of unsorted whole blood.

Study-wide points: There was a bias toward anti-spike CD8 responses in VDJdb matching, which missed private and CD4 specificities.

This specimen consisted of whole blood, obtained at baseline. The sequence came from an adult who was a healthcare worker with PCR-confirmed SARS-CoV-2 infection or an uninfected control (not recorded which). The donor label of this sample is uncertain. The chain recombines TRBV18 with TRBJ2-1, with D perhaps matching TRBD1 or TRBD2 (6 bases each). In nucleotides, the CDR3 is TGTGCCAGCTCAAGTGGGCTCGGAGGGGGTTACAATGAGCAGTTCTTC. Translating it yields CASSSGLGGGYNEQFF.